The 24 T cell receptor beta chains below all came from one sample that was sequenced in a study of T cells and Merkel cell carcinoma outcomes. This table comes from immunoSEQ multiplex PCR, and its TCRdb copy is limited to in-frame clones, with some not included. Seen here are roughly 1,400 clones, about 87% observed once, and the top ten hold about 9.3%. The sample taken for sequencing was tumor tissue from Merkel cell carcinoma. The origin of the receptors is a human donor with Merkel cell carcinoma.

The CDR3 DNA sequence: TGCAGCGTTGAGAGGCCAGATACGCAGTATTTT. Its protein is CSVERPDTQYF. J is TRBJ2-3 and V is TRBV29-1; no reliable D call. The CDR3 covers 11 residues. V was shortened by 3 bases and J by 4 bases, with 5 bases between the two germline ends. Germline lookup yields CDR1 SQVTM and CDR2 ANQGSEA.

This chain joins TRBV21-1 and TRBJ1-6. TRBV21-1 corresponds to a pseudogene. This CDR3 is built from 15 residues. The DNA for the CDR3 is TGTGCCAGCACCCTGCATAGCTCCTATAATTCACCCCTCCACTTT. This gives the protein CASTLHSSYNSPLHF.

The chain carries TRBV6-4 and TRBJ2-2; TRBD1 matches at 10 bases. This CDR3 region has 16 residues. CDR1 and CDR2 (germline): MRHNA, SNTAGT. Trimming cost V 6 bases and J 3 bases; bases outside gene matches: 7. The CDR3 region has the DNA TGTGCCAGCAGAGGACAGGGGGGCCGACACACCGGGGAGCTGTTTTTT. Its translation: CASRGQGGRHTGELFF.

The chain uses TRBV29-1 and TRBJ2-2; D tentatively reads TRBD1 or TRBD2 (6 bases each). Germline values: CDR1 SQVTM, CDR2 ANQGSEA. V was shortened by 5 bases and J by 7 bases, with 14 bases between the two germline ends. CDR3 size: 13 residues. CDR3 sequence (DNA): TGCAGCGTTCGGGTCGGGGGCGACGGGGAGCTGTTTTTT. Translating gives CSVRVGGDGELFF.

The genes are TRBV9 and TRBJ2-3; D is ambiguous. Between the trimmed V and J ends, which lost 0 bases and 0 bases, there was a span of 17 bases. The germline CDR1 and CDR2 sequences are SGDLS and YYNGEE. This CDR3 has 18 residues. CDR3 nucleotides: TGTGCCAGCAGCGTAGTCAGAGAGAGAACCTCTAGCACAGATACGCAGTATTTT. Translating it yields CASSVVRERTSSTDTQYF.

This sequence joins TRBV11-2 and TRBJ1-2; no firm D call. V gave up 2 bases and J gave up 4 bases, with 5 bases separating them. The CDR3 extends over 12 amino acids. CDR1 is SGHAT, CDR2 FQNNGV, per germline. The CDR3 nucleotides are TGTGCCAGCAGCTTAACCAGCTATGGCTACACCTTC. This translates into CASSLTSYGYTF.

The chain employs TRBV19 and TRBJ2-2, with D perhaps TRBD2 (6 bases). V gave up 2 bases and J gave up 3 bases, with 13 bases separating them. From germline, CDR1 is LNHDA and CDR2 SQIVND (reference sequence). This CDR3 contains 16 residues. The CDR3 reads CASSITPGDDTGELFF. For the CDR3, the DNA is TGTGCCAGTAGTATAACCCCGGGGGATGACACCGGGGAGCTGTTTTTT. The complete variable domain, with remaining parts taken from reference TRBV19 and TRBJ2-2, reads DGGITQSPKYLFRKEGQNVTLSCEQNLNHDAMYWYRQDPGQGLRLIYYSQIVNDFQKGDIAEGYSVSREKKESFPLTVTSAQKNPTAFYLCASSITPGDDTGELFFGEGSRLTVL.

J is TRBJ2-3 and V is TRBV29-1; D is perhaps TRBD2 (5 bases). The CDR3 loop spans 12 amino acids. V was cut by 4 bases and J by 5 bases, with 10 bases left in between. CDR1 is SQVTM and CDR2 is ANQGSEA in the germline V gene. This chain's CDR3 is CSVVPRGDTQYF. The CDR3 nucleotides read TGCAGCGTTGTTCCTCGGGGAGATACGCAGTATTTT.

The chain joins TRBV6-5 to TRBJ2-5; no reliable D call. The CDR3 has 12 residues. The germline V gene has CDR1 MNHEY and CDR2 SVGAGI. V was pared by 5 bases and J by 5 bases, with 9 bases between. Written as DNA, the CDR3 is TGTGCCAGCAGTGCTGGGGTGGAGACCCAGTACTTC. Translated: CASSAGVETQYF.

The chain employs TRBV6-1 and TRBJ1-1, with 8 bases aligning to TRBD1. Trimming removed 4 bases from V and 3 bases from J; junction bases left unmatched: 4. This CDR3 is 14 amino acids long. CDR1 and CDR2 (germline): MNHNS, SASEGT. The CDR3 loop is CASSVAGGDTEAFF. CDR3 coding DNA: TGTGCCAGCAGTGTCGCAGGGGGCGACACTGAAGCTTTCTTT.

The V call is TRBV4-1, the J call TRBJ1-2; 7 nucleotides agree with TRBD1. From germline, CDR1 is MGHRA and CDR2 YSYEKL. The CDR3 has 15 amino acids. Trimming at V came to 3 bases and at J to 7 bases, leaving 11 bases not matched to a gene. The CDR3, as DNA: TGCGCCAGCAGCCACCCCCCAGGGGGGCTGGGTGGCTACACCTTC. It specifies CASSHPPGGLGGYTF.

This sequence joins TRBV7-3 and TRBJ1-6; maybe TRBD1 (5 bases). Germline loops: CDR1 SGHTA, CDR2 FQGTGA. V was trimmed by 1 base and J by 8 bases, leaving 9 bases between them. This CDR3 is built from 14 residues. CDR3 in amino acids: CASSLIGGDSPLHF. In nucleotides, the CDR3 is TGTGCCAGCAGCTTAATTGGGGGTGATTCACCCCTCCACTTT.

This chain connects TRBV7-8 to TRBJ2-7, with D maybe TRBD2 (6 bases). Germline lookup yields CDR1 SGHVS and CDR2 FQNEAQ. Trimming pared 5 bases from V and 3 bases from J, leaving 11 bases between. The CDR3 has 13 residues. CDR3 loop: CASSLRELYEQYF. CDR3 DNA: TGTGCCAGCAGCCTACGGGAGCTCTACGAGCAGTACTTC.

A note on this clone: At one of its ends the junction is not consistent with the germline gene, which may arise from a read error. The sample carries other DNA sequences with the same CDR3. This rearrangement joins TRBV7-6 to TRBJ1-5, with 8 bases aligning to TRBD1. CDR1 is SGHVS, CDR2 FNYEAQ, per germline. This CDR3 contains 14 residues. Here the CDR3 DNA reads TGTGCTAGCAGCCTGGGACAGGAGTACCAGCCCCAGCATTTT. Translating it yields CASSLGQEYQPQHF.

J is TRBJ2-7 and V is TRBV30; D unclear. Germline assignment: CDR1 GTSNPN and CDR2 SVGIG (reference sequence). This CDR3 comprises 12 residues. Trimming pared 3 bases from V and 3 bases from J, leaving 9 bases between. The CDR3 nucleotides read TGTGCCTGGAGCGCAGGATACTACGAGCAGTACTTC. It codes for CAWSAGYYEQYF.

The chain links TRBV29-1 to TRBJ2-3; tentatively, D is TRBD2 (6 bases). The CDR3 runs to 12 residues. Germline V gene data show CDR1 as SQVTM and CDR2 as ANQGSEA. V lost 7 bases to trimming and J lost 0 bases, with 8 bases between them. CDR3 in DNA: TGCAGCGAGGAGGGGAGCACAGATACGCAGTATTTT. This encodes CSEEGSTDTQYF.

The genes are TRBV5-1 and TRBJ1-1; D is ambiguous. CDR1 is SGHRS, CDR2 YFSETQ, per germline. The CDR3 covers 13 residues. Trimming removed 4 bases at V and 0 bases at J, with 7 bases between. The CDR3 DNA reads TGCGCCAGCAGCCCCCTCCTGAACACTGAAGCTTTCTTT. This encodes CASSPLLNTEAFF.

This rearrangement joins TRBV7-6 to TRBJ1-6; no definite D call. The germline gives CDR1 SGHVS, CDR2 FNYEAQ. The CDR3 covers 14 residues. V lost 1 base and J lost 5, with 6 bases in between. As DNA, the CDR3 is TGTGCCAGCAGCTTAGGGGCAGATAATTCACCCCTCCACTTT. Translating gives CASSLGADNSPLHF.

The chain combines TRBV7-9 with TRBJ1-3, with no clear D. V was trimmed by 4 bases and J by 0 bases, leaving 13 bases between them. CDR3 size: 16 residues. The germline CDR1 and CDR2 sequences are SEHNR and FQNEAQ (reference sequence). CDR3 sequence (DNA): TGTGCCAGCAGCTCTTCCGGGGAGCACTCTGGAAACACCATATATTTT. The encoded protein is CASSSSGEHSGNTIYF.

The rearrangement uses TRBV14 and TRBJ1-4; D might be TRBD1 (5 bases). Between the trimmed V and J ends, which lost 0 bases and 5 bases, there was a span of 10 bases. The CDR3 consists of 15 residues. The germline CDR1 and CDR2 sequences are SGHDN and FVKESK. The CDR3 DNA sequence: TGTGCCAGCAGCCAAGATGGGGCAGGGAATGAAAAACTGTTTTTT. This translates into CASSQDGAGNEKLFF.

The V and J genes are TRBV9 and TRBJ2-7; 7 bases map to TRBD2. Germline loops: CDR1 SGDLS, CDR2 YYNGEE. This CDR3 region has 14 residues. The trim removed 1 base at V and 2 bases at J, leaving 3 bases unmatched. CDR3 region: CASSVWGGAYEQYF. Written as DNA, the CDR3 is TGTGCCAGCAGCGTATGGGGGGGGGCCTACGAGCAGTACTTC.

Remarks on this clone: At one end, the junction sequence differs from germline, possibly due to a read error. This chain joins TRBV5-6 and TRBJ2-6; D is undetermined. The CDR3 has 17 amino acids. CDR1 SGHDT and CDR2 YYEEEE come from the germline V gene. CDR3 loop: CASIFCNSHKSGQRPDF. CDR3 coding DNA: TGTGCCAGCATATTCTGCAATAGTCACAAGTCGGGCCAACGTCCTGACTTC.

This chain uses TRBV18 with TRBJ1-2; the D gene is possibly TRBD1 (6 bases). Germline CDR1 and CDR2: KGHSH and LQKENI. The ends were cut back, 3 bases at V and 7 bases at J, with 15 bases in the middle. The CDR3 sequence is 14 residues long. The DNA for the CDR3 is TGTGCCAGCTCACCCTACCCAAGACAGGCTGGCTACACCTTC. This translates into CASSPYPRQAGYTF.

The genes are TRBV11-2 and TRBJ1-1; D not certain. The CDR3 is 13 amino acids. Germline V gives CDR1 SGHAT, CDR2 FQNNGV. Trimming removed 2 bases at V and 7 bases at J, with 11 bases between. Here the CDR3 reads CASSLLRKDEAFF. The CDR3 DNA is TGTGCCAGCAGCTTATTGCGGAAAGATGAAGCTTTCTTT.